The 20 T cell receptor beta chains given below trace back to one sample, sequenced in a study of blood T cell repertoires in COVID-19. Clones were read by immunoSEQ multiplex PCR, and TCRdb kept only the in-frame ones, dropping some. The table records 99,000 or so clones, more than 80% of them present only once. Sequences were obtained from peripheral blood. These receptors came from a man in his sixties with acute or convalescent COVID-19.

CDR3 sequence: CASSSSGANYGYTF. CDR3 nucleotide sequence: TGTGCCAGCAGCTCCAGCGGAGCTAACTATGGCTACACCTTC. The genes are TRBV7-9 and TRBJ1-2; no firm D call. There are 14 residues in the CDR3. V shed 4 bases and J shed 0 bases, with 9 bases lying between them. In germline, CDR1 is SEHNR, CDR2 FQNEAQ (reference sequence).

This chain links TRBV5-4 with TRBJ2-6, with D maybe TRBD1 (6 bases). The V gene's germline CDR1 is SGHNT and CDR2 YYREEE (reference sequence). This CDR3 region has 16 residues. The ends were cut back, 4 bases at V and 0 bases at J, with 11 bases in the middle. This CDR3 is CASSRGYPSGANVLTF. DNA of the CDR3: TGTGCCAGCAGCAGGGGGTACCCCTCTGGGGCCAACGTCCTGACTTTC.

The chain is built from TRBV30 and TRBJ2-2; TRBD2 matches 8 bases. V gave up 5 bases and J gave up 6 bases; unmatched junction bases: 8. This CDR3 has 14 amino acids. Germline V CDR1 and CDR2: GTSNPN, SVGIG (reference sequence). As DNA, the CDR3 is TGTGCCTGGGCGGGGGGTGGTTCGTCCGGGGAGCTGTTTTTT. It translates to CAWAGGGSSGELFF. The full variable domain, in which reference TRBV30 and TRBJ2-2 provide the parts outside the CDR3, is SQTIHQWPATLVQPVGSPLSLECTVEGTSNPNLYWYRQAAGRGLQLLFYSVGIGQISSEVPQNLSASRPQDRQFILSSKKLLLSDSGFYLCAWAGGGSSGELFFGEGSRLTVL.

The chain combines TRBV28 with TRBJ1-1; 7 positions agree with TRBD1. The CDR3 consists of 12 residues. Germline V gene lookup returns CDR1 MDHEN and CDR2 SYDVKM. Trimming took 6 bases from V and 8 from J; bases not matched to a gene: 6. The chain's CDR3 is CASRKDRTEAFF. The CDR3 DNA reads TGTGCCAGCAGAAAGGACAGGACAGAAGCTTTCTTT.

This chain uses TRBV2 with TRBJ2-3, with D perhaps matching TRBD1 (5 bases). Trimming shortened V by 6 bases and J by 2 bases, and 12 bases separated the two germline ends. The CDR3 has 14 amino acids. CDR1 is SNHLY, CDR2 FYNNEI, per germline. The CDR3 loop is CASRRTGHTDTQYF. DNA of the CDR3: TGTGCCAGCAGACGAACAGGACACACAGATACGCAGTATTTT.

The rearrangement links TRBV4-2 to TRBJ2-2; TRBD2 matches 13 bases. Germline V gives CDR1 LGHNA, CDR2 YNFKEQ. Unmatched junction bases numbered 6, after V lost 6 bases and J lost 5 bases. The CDR3 is made up of 16 amino acids. CDR3 DNA sequence: TGTGCCAGCAGAACTAGCGGGAGGGCCGGGACCGGGGAGCTGTTTTTT. Its translation: CASRTSGRAGTGELFF.

The chain employs TRBV29-1 and TRBJ1-5; D remains unclear. Germline V lookup: CDR1 SQVTM, CDR2 ANQGSEA. Between the trimmed V and J ends, which lost 8 bases and 11 bases, there was a span of 16 bases. This CDR3 comprises 11 residues. CDR3 nucleotide sequence: TGCAGCATTCTGAGCAATGAGGCCCAGCATTTT. Translation gives CSILSNEAQHF.

The chain employs TRBV3-1 (or the pseudogene TRBV3-2) and TRBJ2-5; 10 nucleotides line up with TRBD2. The CDR3 has 14 residues. Germline CDR1 and CDR2: LGHDT and YNNKEL (reference sequence). After removal of 7 bases from V and 4 bases from J, the junction contained 6 bases not matched to a gene. The CDR3 reads CASTLSGRRETQYF. For the CDR3, the DNA is TGTGCCAGCACCCTTAGCGGGAGGAGAGAGACCCAGTACTTC.

V and J are TRBV5-1 and TRBJ2-7; TRBD1 matches at 9 bases. This CDR3 region has 16 residues. The junction had 8 bases not matched to a gene; V was cut back by 3 bases and J by 1 base. Per the germline V gene, CDR1 is SGHRS and CDR2 is YFSETQ. The CDR3 DNA follows: TGCGCCAGCAGCTGGGTGACAGGGGGAGGGTCCTACGAGCAGTACTTC. Its protein is CASSWVTGGGSYEQYF. Full variable domain (missing parts from reference TRBV5-1 and TRBJ2-7): KAGVTQTPRYLIKTRGQQVTLSCSPISGHRSVSWYQQTPGQGLQFLFEYFSETQRNKGNFPGRFSGRQFSNSRSEMNVSTLELGDSALYLCASSWVTGGGSYEQYFGPGTRLTVT.

This clone was counted a single time. The J gene is TRBJ2-1, the V gene TRBV6-1, with 12 bases fitting TRBD2. CDR1 and CDR2 from the germline V gene are MNHNS and SASEGT. The CDR3 is made up of 15 amino acids. V was pared by 3 bases and J by 5 bases, with 2 bases of the junction left unmatched. The CDR3 here is CASSEGLAGNNEQFF. CDR3 bases: TGTGCCAGCAGTGAGGGACTAGCGGGTAACAATGAGCAGTTCTTC.

This clone was counted once. The V gene is TRBV6-6, the J gene TRBJ1-3, with unresolved D. The CDR3 has 15 amino acids. Per the germline V gene, CDR1 is MNHNY and CDR2 is SVGAGI (reference sequence). Between the trimmed V and J ends, which lost 1 base and 3 bases, there was a span of 10 bases. For the CDR3, the DNA is TGTGCCAGCAGTTACTGGAGGAAGGATGGAAACACCATATATTTT. Translation: CASSYWRKDGNTIYF.

The chain links TRBV27 to TRBJ2-7; 12 nucleotides agree with TRBD2. The V gene end was trimmed by 4 bases and the J gene end by 5 bases; junction bases not matched to a gene: 9. The germline V gene encodes CDR1 MNHEY and CDR2 SMNVEV (reference sequence). The CDR3 runs 16 residues. This chain's CDR3 is CASSSMPSGRADEQYV. CDR3 nucleotides: TGTGCCAGCAGTTCTATGCCTAGCGGGAGGGCCGACGAGCAGTACGTC.

This clone was observed a few times. The chain recombines TRBV6-2 or TRBV6-3 with TRBJ1-3; 7 positions match TRBD1. Looked up from germline, CDR1 is MNHEY and CDR2 is SVGEGT. The trim removed 2 bases at V and 6 bases at J, leaving 10 bases unmatched. CDR3 length: 16 amino acids. This CDR3 reads CASSYDDRVLLNTIYF. CDR3 coding DNA: TGTGCCAGCAGTTACGACGACAGGGTACTCCTAAACACCATATATTTT.

Points on this clone: Germline is not matched at one junction end, which may reflect a read error. The CDR3 DNA sequence: TGTGCCAGCCGCTTGGGAGGGAGCTCCTACAATGAGCAGTTCTTC. Its translation is CASRLGGSSYNEQFF. The rearrangement uses TRBV5-5 and TRBJ2-1; TRBD2 matches 7 bases. This CDR3 spans 15 amino acids. Germline V gene data show CDR1 as SGHKS and CDR2 as YYEKEE (reference sequence).

The chain uses TRBV19 and TRBJ1-2; D gene ambiguous. Trimming took off 3 bases at V and 4 bases at J, with 21 bases between the two ends. Germline-derived CDR1 and CDR2 are LNHDA and SQIVND (reference sequence). The CDR3 sequence is 17 residues long. This CDR3 is CASSINGGGGGSYGYTF. The CDR3 DNA reads as TGTGCCAGTAGTATCAATGGCGGCGGTGGTGGATCCTATGGCTACACCTTC. Looking up the rest from reference TRBV19 and TRBJ1-2 gives the full variable domain: DGGITQSPKYLFRKEGQNVTLSCEQNLNHDAMYWYRQDPGQGLRLIYYSQIVNDFQKGDIAEGYSVSREKKESFPLTVTSAQKNPTAFYLCASSINGGGGGSYGYTFGSGTRLTVV.

V is TRBV7-9 and J is TRBJ1-1, with TRBD1 matching 9 bases. J was trimmed by 4 bases and V by 6 bases; bases with no gene match: 9. The CDR3 has 15 amino acids. Germline CDR1 SEHNR, CDR2 FQNEAQ (reference sequence). CDR3 bases: TGTGCCAGCAGTTCTACGAGGACAGGGGTCACTGAAGCTTTCTTT. This gives the protein CASSSTRTGVTEAFF.

The V call is TRBV3-1 (or the pseudogene TRBV3-2), the J call TRBJ2-2; TRBD1 matches at 10 bases. J was trimmed by 4 bases and V by 1 base; bases with no gene match: 0. CDR1 LGHDT and CDR2 YNNKEL come from the germline V gene (reference sequence). CDR3 length: 15 residues. The DNA for the CDR3 is TGTGCCAGCAGCCAAGGGACAGGGGGCACCGGGGAGCTGTTTTTT. Its translation: CASSQGTGGTGELFF.

The chain couples TRBV19 to TRBJ1-1; no clear D. The ends were cut back, 1 base at V and 5 bases at J, with 11 bases in the middle. The CDR3 is made up of 14 amino acids. CDR1 and CDR2 from the germline V gene are LNHDA and SQIVND (reference sequence). The CDR3 reads CASSIVSGQTEAFF. CDR3 nucleotide sequence: TGTGCCAGTAGTATAGTAAGCGGTCAGACTGAAGCTTTCTTT. Looking up the rest from reference TRBV19 and TRBJ1-1 gives the full variable domain: DGGITQSPKYLFRKEGQNVTLSCEQNLNHDAMYWYRQDPGQGLRLIYYSQIVNDFQKGDIAEGYSVSREKKESFPLTVTSAQKNPTAFYLCASSIVSGQTEAFFGQGTRLTVV.

The chain is built from TRBV28 and TRBJ1-6; D perhaps matches TRBD1 (5 bases). Between the trimmed V and J ends, which lost 0 bases and 9 bases, there was a span of 9 bases. Germline CDR1 and CDR2: MDHEN and SYDVKM. There are 14 residues in the CDR3. CDR3 in amino acids: CASSLWDKVSPLHF. CDR3 DNA: TGTGCCAGCAGTTTATGGGACAAGGTTTCACCCCTCCACTTT.

A note on this clone: One end of the junction does not line up with germline, which may come from a read error. The V gene is TRBV6-4, the J gene TRBJ2-3; weak D call: TRBD1 (5 bases). Germline lookup yields CDR1 MRHNA and CDR2 SNTAGT. This CDR3 region has 13 residues. The DNA of the CDR3 is TGTGCCAGCAGTGACAAAGCCACAGGTACGCAGTATTTT. It yields the protein CASSDKATGTQYF.